This T cell receptor beta chain is drawn from a study of cytomegalovirus exposure and HLA in healthy donors. Study observations and caveats: Per a later analysis, 16,951 TCR beta sequences showed association with HLA alleles at 0.05 false discovery rate.

This CDR3 spans 14 amino acids. Germline values: CDR1 MNHEY, CDR2 SMNVEV (reference sequence). V dropped 6 bases and J dropped 2 bases, with 10 bases sitting between them. Note on this clone: Its antigen is undetermined.

This PCR relied on a set of 60 Vbeta primers and 13 Jbeta primers. Some clones are missing from TCRdb's copy, which holds only in-frame ones; the method was immunoSEQ multiplex PCR. The table includes about 100,000 clones, roughly 75% detected once. The TCR sequence derives from a man under 40 in good health and CMV-seronegative. The V and J genes are TRBV27 and TRBJ2-2; D gene unclear. Sequenced sample: PBMCs. CDR3 region: CASSRVTNTGELFF. The CDR3 DNA sequence: TGTGCCAGCAGCCGGGTAACAAACACCGGGGAGCTGTTTTTT.